The 24 T cell receptor beta chains given below trace back to one sample, sequenced in a study of cytotoxic CD8 clonotypes in ibrutinib-treated CLL. The repertoire was sequenced with immunoSEQ multiplex PCR; TCRdb's copy has only in-frame clones and lacks some. The data contain about 74,000 clones, approximately 80% of them singletons. Sequencing used PBMCs, obtained at disease progression, from a patient treated with ibrutinib. The receptors stem from a human donor with chronic lymphocytic leukemia.

The chain is built from TRBV28 and TRBJ1-5; 8 positions agree with TRBD1. Germline V gene lookup returns CDR1 MDHEN and CDR2 SYDVKM. The CDR3 covers 15 residues. V trimming: 1 base; J trimming: 1 base; junction bases outside the gene matches: 0. The CDR3 sequence: CASSLYRGSNQPQHF. As DNA, the CDR3 is TGTGCCAGCAGTTTATACAGGGGGAGCAATCAGCCCCAGCATTTT.

The rearrangement links TRBV10-2 to TRBJ1-1, with D maybe TRBD1 (6 bases). Germline CDR1 WSHSY, CDR2 SAAADI. Trimming left V 6 bases short and J 4 bases short, with 12 bases between. The CDR3 has 13 residues. CDR3 amino acids: CASRRGRGTEAFF. For the CDR3, the DNA is TGCGCCAGCAGGAGGGGGAGGGGCACTGAAGCTTTCTTT.

The chain carries TRBV6-5 and TRBJ2-7, with 7 nucleotides matching TRBD2. Germline loops: CDR1 MNHEY, CDR2 SVGAGI. This CDR3 has 15 residues. V lost 0 bases, J lost 5 bases, and 7 bases stayed unmatched. This CDR3 reads CASSYSRGVRHEQYF. CDR3 DNA sequence: TGTGCCAGCAGTTACTCCCGGGGGGTACGCCACGAGCAGTACTTC.

This chain uses TRBV6-5 with TRBJ1-5, with D unclear. Germline V gives CDR1 MNHEY, CDR2 SVGAGI. The CDR3 is 15 amino acids. The ends were cut back, 0 bases at V and 7 bases at J, with 13 bases in the middle. The CDR3 loop is CASSYSGNGEQPQHF. CDR3 DNA sequence: TGTGCCAGCAGTTACTCGGGGAATGGAGAGCAGCCCCAGCATTTT.

The rearrangement links TRBV5-1 to TRBJ2-3, with D possibly TRBD1 on 5 matching bases. CDR1 and CDR2 from the germline V gene are SGHRS and YFSETQ. CDR3 length equals 15 residues. Trimming removed 4 bases from V and 2 bases from J, with 14 bases in between. The CDR3 loop reads CASSPAGADTDTQYF. The CDR3 DNA sequence: TGCGCCAGCAGCCCGGCTGGGGCCGACACAGATACGCAGTATTTT. Together with reference TRBV5-1 and TRBJ2-3, the CDR3 gives the full variable domain: KAGVTQTPRYLIKTRGQQVTLSCSPISGHRSVSWYQQTPGQGLQFLFEYFSETQRNKGNFPGRFSGRQFSNSRSEMNVSTLELGDSALYLCASSPAGADTDTQYFGPGTRLTVL.

This clone was observed a handful of times. The same CDR3 is also encoded by other DNA sequences in this sample. The chain has TRBV10-1 and TRBJ2-7; D not certain. The V and J ends lost 3 bases and 1 base respectively, with 7 bases between them. Germline CDR1 and CDR2: WNHNN and SYGVQD (reference sequence). The CDR3 runs 13 residues. DNA of the CDR3: TGCGCCAGCAGTGAAGGCGGATCCTACGAGCAGTACTTC. Amino acid sequence: CASSEGGSYEQYF.

By share, this clone ranks as medium-sized. V is TRBV9 and J is TRBJ1-2; D perhaps matches TRBD1 (6 bases). This CDR3 comprises 15 residues. Germline CDR1 is SGDLS and CDR2 is YYNGEE. The V end lost 3 bases, the J end lost 4 bases, and 16 bases lay between the germline ends. CDR3 amino acids: CASSAQETGVYGYTF. CDR3 DNA: TGTGCCAGCAGCGCCCAAGAGACAGGCGTCTATGGCTACACCTTC.

As regards this clone: Other nucleotide sequences in the sample specify the same CDR3. The chain carries TRBV9 and TRBJ2-1; perhaps TRBD2 as D (6 bases). Per the germline V gene, CDR1 is SGDLS and CDR2 is YYNGEE. This CDR3 is 14 amino acids long. Between the trimmed V and J ends, which lost 4 bases and 0 bases, there was a span of 8 bases. CDR3 nucleotide sequence: TGTGCCAGCAGCCTGGGACTCTCCTACAATGAGCAGTTCTTC. It translates to CASSLGLSYNEQFF.

The CDR3 spells CASTGTGFPYGYTF. Here the CDR3 DNA reads TGTGCCAGTACTGGGACAGGTTTCCCTTATGGCTACACCTTC. The chain uses TRBV2 and TRBJ1-2, with TRBD1 matching over 8 bases. The CDR3 is 14 residues long. V lost 9 bases to trimming and J lost 5 bases; unmatched junction nucleotides: 11. Germline CDR1 reads SNHLY; CDR2 reads FYNNEI. The whole variable domain, remainder taken from reference TRBV2 and TRBJ1-2, is EPEVTQTPSHQVTQMGQEVILRCVPISNHLYFYWYRQILGQKVEFLVSFYNNEISEKSEIFDDQFSVERPDGSNFTLKIRSTKLEDSAMYFCASTGTGFPYGYTFGSGTRLTVV.

J is TRBJ1-1 and V is TRBV9, with a possible D match to TRBD1 (5 bases). There are 13 residues in the CDR3. Trimming cost V 4 bases and J 7 bases, with 14 bases left between them. Germline lookup yields CDR1 SGDLS and CDR2 YYNGEE. CDR3 residues: CASSLWATGEAFF. In DNA form, the CDR3 reads TGTGCCAGCAGCCTTTGGGCCACAGGTGAAGCTTTCTTT. Using reference TRBV9 and TRBJ1-1 for the parts outside the CDR3, the full variable domain is DSGVTQTPKHLITATGQRVTLRCSPRSGDLSVYWYQQSLDQGLQFLIQYYNGEERAKGNILERFSAQQFPDLHSELNLSSLELGDSALYFCASSLWATGEAFFGQGTRLTVV.

The genes are TRBV5-4 and TRBJ2-1; D is ambiguous. Looked up from germline, CDR1 is SGHNT and CDR2 is YYREEE (reference sequence). The CDR3 consists of 13 residues. The V gene lost 0 bases and the J gene lost 9 bases, with 10 bases spanning the gap. The CDR3 DNA sequence: TGTGCCAGCAGCTTGGCCCCGGGCGGTGAGCAGTTCTTC. It codes for CASSLAPGGEQFF.

CDR3 sequence: CASSRASGDYYEQYF. The CDR3 bases are TGTGCCAGTAGTAGGGCTAGCGGGGACTACTACGAGCAGTACTTC. J is TRBJ2-7 and V is TRBV19; TRBD2 aligns across 9 bases. This CDR3 spans 15 amino acids. V lost 4 bases, J lost 3 bases, and 7 bases stayed unmatched. Germline-derived CDR1 and CDR2 are LNHDA and SQIVND (reference sequence).

This clone has just a few counts. The same CDR3 also results from other DNA sequences found in this sample. The chain has TRBV18 and TRBJ1-2; 7 nucleotides match TRBD1. This CDR3 spans 13 amino acids. V dropped 3 bases and J dropped 3; count of bases not matched to a gene: 1. Germline V gives CDR1 KGHSH, CDR2 LQKENI. The CDR3 reads CASSPGTDYGYTF. In DNA form, the CDR3 reads TGTGCCAGCTCACCCGGGACAGACTATGGCTACACCTTC.

The V gene is TRBV28, the J gene TRBJ1-1; D perhaps matches TRBD1 (5 bases). Between the trimmed V and J ends, which lost 9 bases and 1 base, there was a span of 15 bases. The CDR3 runs 14 residues. The germline V gene has CDR1 MDHEN and CDR2 SYDVKM. The CDR3 spells CASEYGTWNTEAFF. The CDR3 DNA reads TGTGCCAGTGAGTATGGGACTTGGAACACTGAAGCTTTCTTT.

This clone was recorded a few times. The chain carries TRBV4-1 and TRBJ2-7, with D possibly matching TRBD2 (5 bases). Trimming took off 1 base at V and 4 bases at J, with 17 bases between the two ends. CDR1 MGHRA and CDR2 YSYEKL come from the germline V gene. The CDR3 consists of 16 residues. The CDR3 is CASSQAPSRGVYEQYF. Here the CDR3 DNA reads TGCGCCAGCAGCCAAGCTCCTAGCCGTGGGGTTTACGAGCAGTACTTC.

This rearrangement joins TRBV4-2 to TRBJ2-7; 11 positions agree with TRBD2. The CDR3 sequence is 18 residues long. Germline V gene sequence: CDR1 LGHNA, CDR2 YNFKEQ. The V and J ends lost 4 bases and 1 base, in that order; junction bases with no gene match: 12. This CDR3 is CASSREEGTSGFSYEQYF. As DNA, the CDR3 is TGTGCCAGCAGCCGCGAAGAAGGGACTAGCGGATTTTCCTACGAGCAGTACTTC.

This chain uses TRBV30 with TRBJ1-1, with no clear D. In germline, CDR1 is GTSNPN, CDR2 SVGIG (reference sequence). The CDR3 covers 14 residues. Deletions cut 4 bases from V and 2 bases from J, with 14 bases between. Here the CDR3 reads CAWNGGSGNTEAFF. The CDR3 DNA follows: TGTGCCTGGAACGGCGGGTCGGGAAACACTGAAGCTTTCTTT.

The chain recombines TRBV5-1 with TRBJ2-3; tentative D call: TRBD2 (7 bases). This CDR3 comprises 20 residues. Per germline, CDR1 SGHRS and CDR2 YFSETQ. Trimming took 1 base from V and 3 from J, leaving 27 bases between them. The CDR3 is CASSLREAGMLGRGTDTQYF. Here the CDR3 DNA reads TGCGCCAGCAGCTTGCGGGAAGCGGGAATGCTGGGGAGGGGGACAGATACGCAGTATTTT.

The J gene is TRBJ2-1, the V gene TRBV9; TRBD1 agrees at 9 bases. Germline CDR1 is SGDLS and CDR2 is YYNGEE. This CDR3 contains 17 residues. Trimming removed 3 bases from V and 0 bases from J; junction bases left unmatched: 7. The CDR3 DNA follows: TGTGCCAGCAGCGCCCCCCTGACAGGGGGCTCCTACAATGAGCAGTTCTTC. Its translation: CASSAPLTGGSYNEQFF.

The chain recombines TRBV6-5 with TRBJ2-2, with TRBD2 identical over 9 bases. The CDR3 is 15 residues long. The V gene end was trimmed by 0 bases and the J gene end by 4 bases; junction bases not matched to a gene: 0. From germline, CDR1 is MNHEY and CDR2 SVGAGI. CDR3 nucleotides: TGTGCCAGCAGTTACTCGACTAGCGGCACCGGGGAGCTGTTTTTT. Protein sequence: CASSYSTSGTGELFF.

The rearrangement joins TRBV4-1 to TRBJ2-3; 11 nucleotides align to TRBD2. CDR3 length equals 16 residues. Germline CDR1 is MGHRA and CDR2 is YSYEKL. V lost 5 bases to trimming and J lost 7 bases; unmatched junction nucleotides: 11. This chain's CDR3 is CASSSTGTSGHHTQYF. The CDR3 coding sequence is TGCGCCAGCAGCTCCACCGGGACTAGCGGCCACCATACGCAGTATTTT.

As DNA, the CDR3 is TGTGCCAGCTCACCACCTTGGGGCTATAATTCACCCCTCCACTTT. Protein: CASSPPWGYNSPLHF. The chain has TRBV18 and TRBJ1-6; D ambiguous. V was trimmed by 0 bases and J by 3 bases, leaving 6 bases between them. CDR1 is KGHSH, CDR2 LQKENI, per germline. CDR3 length: 15 amino acids.

This chain uses TRBV27 with TRBJ1-5; a possible D gene is TRBD1 (5 bases). Trimming took 6 bases from V and 7 from J, leaving 25 bases between them. The germline gives CDR1 MNHEY, CDR2 SMNVEV (reference sequence). The CDR3 is 17 residues long. CDR3 DNA: TGTGCCAGCAGAAGTTTAACCCGCGGGACGGGGGGGCAGCCCCAGCATTTT. Translating it yields CASRSLTRGTGGQPQHF.

The chain recombines TRBV5-1 with TRBJ1-2; D unresolved. Trimming removed 0 bases at V and 0 bases at J, with 6 bases between. The germline V gene has CDR1 SGHRS and CDR2 YFSETQ. The length of the CDR3 is 14 residues. The CDR3 is CASSLGIPNYGYTF. In DNA, the CDR3 is TGCGCCAGCAGCTTGGGCATACCTAACTATGGCTACACCTTC.